Given below is one T cell receptor (beta chain) in context. Per the original data handling: Researchers report that nucleated cell counts were estimated from reference gene primer amplification. Sequencing was performed with immunoSEQ multiplex PCR; in TCRdb, only in-frame clones are kept and a portion is missing. The V and J calls and clone size were taken over from that table, and D and trimming were inferred from the DNA. The repertoire includes approximately 270,000 clones, about 90% of them detected once, and approximately 1.3% sits in the top ten. Cohorts were determined from participant-reported clinical history. The entry originates in a study of blood T cell repertoires in COVID-19. Whole-study context: The study drew acute and convalescent COVID-19 samples from the United States, Italy and Spain.

The germline gives CDR1 SGHTA, CDR2 FQGNSA. The CDR3 length is 14 residues. Trimming shortened V by 4 bases and J by 4 bases, and 12 bases separated the two germline ends. The sequence came from a human donor in a cohort exposed to, infected with or recovered from COVID-19 (not recorded which). The donor label of this sample is uncertain. This chain uses TRBV7-2 with TRBJ2-3; the D gene is possibly TRBD1 (6 bases). Sample: PBMCs or T cells enriched from blood (not recorded which). CDR3 in amino acids: CASSSRRGADTQYF. The CDR3 coding sequence is TGTGCCAGCAGCTCCCGCAGGGGCGCAGATACGCAGTATTTT.